This is a list of T cell receptor beta chains from one sample in a study of blood T cells in healthy people across ages. MiXCR, applied by TCRdb to the 5' RACE reads, yields one record per CDR3 protein. The table has about 1,500,000 distinct CDR3 sequences, 42% seen once. Sequencing was performed on blood. The receptor source for this set is a woman in her late teens or twenties in good health. Both conserved end residues are part of each CDR3. A D gene is named only where the DNA matches it firmly. The size field is filled for only some rows; it gives once, few, many or a size class.

v_gene,abundance,d_gene,j_gene,CDR3aa,CDR3nt
TRBV20-1,-,-,TRBJ2-3,CSASDHGDTQYF,TGCAGTGCTAGCGACCATGGGGATACGCAGTATTTT
TRBV5-1,few,-,TRBJ1-1,CASREKQTTEAFF,TGCGCCAGCAGGGAAAAACAGACTACTGAAGCTTTCTTT
TRBV6-2/TRBV6-3,-,-,TRBJ2-5,CASLGDEQYF,TGTGCCAGCCTCGGGGATGAGCAGTACTTC
TRBV20-1,-,-,TRBJ2-7,CSPWNSISSNRAAAEQYF,TGCAGTCCTTGGAACAGCATATCTTCTAATCGGGCGGCGGCCGAGCAGTACTTC
TRBV6-5,once,-,TRBJ2-1,CASSGRGFDEQFF,TGTGCCAGCAGTGGTAGAGGTTTCGATGAGCAGTTCTTC
TRBV20-1,-,-,TRBJ1-6,CSASPGTSRLNSPLHF,TGCAGTGCTAGTCCCGGGACGAGTCGCCTTAATTCACCCCTCCACTTT
TRBV28,-,-,TRBJ2-2,CASSLAGARVPGELFF,TGTGCCAGCAGTTTAGCGGGGGCGCGAGTACCCGGGGAGCTGTTTTTT
TRBV28,-,-,TRBJ1-5,CASSSPAGGTGNQPQHF,TGTGCCAGCAGTTCCCCCGCGGGGGGAACGGGCAATCAGCCCCAGCATTTT
TRBV7-9,few,-,TRBJ2-7,CASSLGTWRDSYNEQYF,TGTGCCAGCAGCTTAGGTACGTGGAGGGACTCCTACAATGAGCAGTACTTC
TRBV15,-,-,TRBJ1-2,CATSKGGDGGYTF,TGTGCCACCAGTAAAGGAGGGGACGGTGGCTACACCTTC
TRBV20-1,few,TRBD2,TRBJ2-7,CSARGWSASGTSGMNYEQYF,TGCAGTGCTAGAGGGTGGAGCGCTTCCGGGACTAGCGGGATGAACTACGAGCAGTACTTC
TRBV12-3/TRBV12-4,-,-,TRBJ2-7,CASSPRTDAYEQYF,TGTGCCAGCAGCCCTCGGACGGACGCCTACGAGCAGTACTTC
TRBV7-6,-,-,TRBJ1-5,CASSLSPPWGVQPQHF,TGTGCCAGCAGCCTATCCCCCCCGTGGGGGGTACAGCCCCAGCATTTT
TRBV20-1,-,-,TRBJ1-5,CSARIGLGNQPQHF,TGCAGTGCTAGGATCGGGTTGGGCAATCAGCCCCAGCATTTT
TRBV24-1,-,TRBD2,TRBJ2-7,CATSDLEAGGLPPYNEQYF,TGTGCCACCAGTGATTTAGAAGCGGGAGGCCTACCTCCTTACAATGAGCAGTACTTC
TRBV27,few,-,TRBJ2-6,CASDTDISTGANVLTF,TGTGCCAGCGATACGGACATTAGTACGGGGGCCAACGTCCTGACTTTC
TRBV11-1,-,TRBD2,TRBJ2-3,CASSKRLADGTDTQYF,TGTGCCAGTAGCAAGCGACTAGCGGATGGCACAGATACGCAGTATTTT
TRBV10-3,-,-,TRBJ1-2,CAIRKTSGGYTF,TGTGCCATCAGGAAGACTTCGGGGGGCTACACCTTC
TRBV27,-,-,TRBJ1-5,CASSLRKDQPQHF,TGTGCCAGCAGTTTAAGGAAGGATCAGCCCCAGCATTTT
TRBV4-1,few,-,TRBJ2-4,CALLGGKNIQYF,TGCGCCCTACTCGGAGGCAAAAACATTCAGTACTTC
TRBV7-6,-,-,TRBJ2-7,CASSLYRGGRDEQYF,TGTGCCAGCAGCTTGTACAGGGGAGGTAGGGACGAGCAGTACTTC
TRBV15,-,-,TRBJ1-1,CATSRGKGLDTEAFF,TGTGCCACCAGCAGAGGGAAGGGTTTGGACACTGAAGCTTTCTTT
TRBV4-1,-,-,TRBJ1-1,CASSHTDRRWENTEAFF,TGCGCCAGCAGCCATACCGACAGGCGCTGGGAGAACACTGAAGCTTTCTTT
TRBV5-1,-,TRBD1,TRBJ2-7,CASRIDGQGLSEQYF,TGCGCCAGCAGGATTGACGGACAGGGGCTCTCCGAGCAGTACTTC
TRBV28,few,-,TRBJ1-3,CASSPRALSGNTIYF,TGTGCCAGCAGCCCCAGGGCTCTCTCTGGAAACACCATATATTTT
TRBV18,-,TRBD2,TRBJ2-7,CASSILAVEQYF,TGTGCCAGCTCAATACTAGCGGTCGAGCAGTACTTC
TRBV27,few,TRBD1,TRBJ2-7,CASNSRQGLSYEQYF,TGTGCCAGCAATTCACGACAGGGGCTATCCTACGAGCAGTACTTC
TRBV20-1,-,-,TRBJ2-5,CSARVVGTPQRGTQYF,TGCAGTGCTAGAGTAGTCGGTACTCCCCAGAGAGGGACCCAGTACTTC
TRBV6-1,-,-,TRBJ2-3,CASSETGRTDTQYF,TGTGCCAGCAGTGAAACGGGGAGGACAGATACGCAGTATTTT
TRBV20-1,few,TRBD2,TRBJ2-1,CSARVSGDEQFF,TGCAGTGCTAGGGTTAGCGGGGATGAGCAGTTCTTC
TRBV4-1,-,TRBD2,TRBJ2-4,CASSPGLAGGGNIQYF,TGCGCCAGCAGCCCGGGACTAGCGGGAGGAGGAAACATTCAGTACTTC
TRBV6-5,-,-,TRBJ1-2,CASSSRAFEGYTF,TGTGCCAGCAGTTCCCGAGCTTTCGAAGGCTACACCTTC
TRBV2,few,TRBD1,TRBJ2-7,CASNFGQGFYEQYF,TGTGCCAGCAATTTTGGACAGGGGTTCTACGAGCAGTACTTC
TRBV7-9,-,-,TRBJ1-2,CASTPSGTPSGYTF,TGTGCCAGCACCCCTTCCGGGACACCGAGTGGCTACACCTTC
TRBV7-2,once,-,TRBJ1-2,CASSLVAGVNGYTF,TGTGCCAGCAGCTTAGTGGCAGGGGTGAACGGCTACACCTTC
TRBV28,few,-,TRBJ1-2,CASSLWDFDNYGYTF,TGTGCCAGCAGTTTATGGGATTTCGATAACTATGGCTACACCTTC
TRBV6-5,-,TRBD2,TRBJ2-7,CASRGAGANSYEQYF,TGTGCCAGCAGAGGAGCGGGGGCCAACTCCTACGAGCAGTACTTC
TRBV10-3,-,TRBD2,TRBJ2-3,CAISRTSGSTDTQYF,TGTGCCATCAGTCGGACTAGCGGTAGCACAGATACGCAGTATTTT
TRBV27,few,-,TRBJ2-1,CASRLVSRGEQFF,TGTGCCAGCAGACTAGTTTCGAGGGGGGAGCAGTTCTTC
TRBV4-2,few,TRBD1,TRBJ1-2,CASSQDRDSNYGYTF,TGTGCCAGCAGCCAAGATAGGGACAGTAACTATGGCTACACCTTC
TRBV10-3,few,-,TRBJ2-7,CAISRGIDEQYF,TGTGCCATCAGCCGCGGGATCGACGAGCAGTACTTC
TRBV20-1,-,TRBD2,TRBJ2-7,CSATIWGLAGVSSYNEQYF,TGCAGTGCAACCATCTGGGGACTAGCGGGAGTATCTAGCTACAATGAGCAGTACTTC
TRBV11-2,-,-,TRBJ2-7,CASSALKIYEQYF,TGTGCCAGCAGCGCCCTCAAAATCTACGAGCAGTACTTC
TRBV12-5,few,-,TRBJ2-7,CASGWGAEGVTYEQYF,TGTGCTAGTGGTTGGGGTGCGGAAGGGGTCACCTACGAGCAGTACTTC
TRBV4-1,few,-,TRBJ2-1,CASSQVAYINEQFF,TGCGCCAGCAGCCAAGTTGCATACATTAATGAGCAGTTCTTC
TRBV27,many,TRBD2,TRBJ2-7,CASSSGISYEQYF,TGTGCCAGCAGTAGCGGGATTTCCTACGAGCAGTACTTC
TRBV20-1,few,-,TRBJ2-1,CSARVMGPTPNEQFF,TGCAGTGCTAGAGTTATGGGACCCACCCCCAATGAGCAGTTCTTC
TRBV11-2,-,-,TRBJ1-1,CASSAGPDTEAFF,TGTGCCAGCAGCGCAGGGCCCGACACTGAAGCTTTCTTT
TRBV5-5,-,-,TRBJ1-1,CASYGGTEAFF,TGTGCCAGCTATGGGGGAACTGAAGCTTTCTTT
TRBV20-1,few,TRBD1,TRBJ2-7,CSAREMDRGTITYEQYF,TGCAGTGCTAGGGAAATGGACAGGGGGACAATTACCTACGAGCAGTACTTC
TRBV6-5,many,-,TRBJ1-2,CASRDSGYGYTF,TGTGCCAGCAGGGACAGTGGCTATGGCTACACCTTC
TRBV3-1,-,TRBD2,TRBJ2-3,CASSQLAGVVGDTQYF,TGTGCCAGCAGCCAACTAGCGGGAGTTGTCGGAGATACGCAGTATTTT